This entry concerns a single TCR beta chain. Its cognate antigen has yet to be identified. The sample holds no much larger clone one base away, and base qualities are not on file. The cohort comprised some 730 healthy bone marrow donors. At the time of sampling, every cohort member was nominally healthy, though immune exposures that went unrecorded were likely present. The donor was CMV seronegative and was included in the group of several hundred seronegative cohort members. A peripheral blood sample was collected from each donor, and TCR beta sequencing was performed on peripheral blood mononuclear cells. The Qiagen DNeasy Blood Extraction Kit was used to extract genomic DNA from the blood cell samples. To prepare the library, the immunoSEQ multiplex PCR assay was applied. The multiplex PCR relied on a mix of 60 forward primers for TCR Vbeta segments and 13 reverse primers for TCR Jbeta segments. Amplification of the CDR3 region of rearranged TCR beta genes was performed with a multiplex PCR assay on genomic DNA. The amplified TCR beta libraries were sequenced on the Illumina HiSeq System as 87-base-pair reads. As for the authors' bioinformatics: Across the roughly 670 repertoires, a later analysis counted tens of millions of unique TCR beta chains, approximately 10 million of which were shared by at least two donors. A nearest-neighbor algorithm error-corrected the raw reads and collapsed the reads into unique sequences, merging closely related sequences to remove PCR and sequencing errors. To assign V, D and J gene segments, CDR3 sequences were aligned to IMGT reference sequences. For a sequence to be retained, at least a six-nucleotide match to both a V gene segment and a J gene segment was required. A rearrangement counted as productive if the CDR3 had no stop codons and remained in frame with V and J, and every other rearrangement counted as non-productive. CDR3 was defined according to IMGT convention as the region running from the second conserved V-encoded cysteine to the conserved J-encoded phenylalanine. The earlier analysis of 587 of the donors excluded any sequence lacking an unambiguous match to a single V gene segment. An earlier analysis of 587 of the donors classified V segments as functional when productive rearrangements were above 56.7% and as segregating when the standard deviation between donors was above 5%. A statistical classification framework was developed to diagnose cytomegalovirus status using the catalog of TCR beta chain sequences. A later analysis assigned V and J genes by comparing TCR nucleotide sequences with IMGT/GENE-DB human TR gene sequences. In a later analysis, CDR3 sequences and most-parsimonious VDJ recombination scenarios were assigned using the TCRdist pipeline. In a later analysis, every TCR beta chain was defined by the combination of its CDR3 amino acid sequence and its V-gene family, and reads without a unique V-gene family were dropped. As a way to deal with suspected cross-contamination and a sequencing artifact, a later analysis dropped under 600 nucleotide sequences that were highly shared and had low generation probability. A later analysis calculated a clonal expansion index for each public chain from normalized within-repertoire ranks of inferred template counts. In a later analysis, generation probabilities were computed using a VDJ recombination model fitted to out-of-frame rearrangements, and the results were checked against IGoR. Hypergeometric tests were used in a later analysis to score TCR-TCR, TCR-HLA and TCR-CMV co-occurrence, with a repertoire-size bias correction applied to the TCR pairs. False discovery rates were estimated in a later analysis by permuting HLA or CMV assignments 20 times. In a later analysis, co-occurring TCRs were grouped with DBSCAN, and TCRdist sequence similarity was added when clustering was performed within HLA-allele-positive subsets. Co-occurrence clustering excluded repertoires with fewer than 30,000 or more than 120,000 public chains, plus five with anomalous nucleotide sharing. TCRdb re-hosts the immuneACCESS table, in-frame sequences only. Its copies lack some clones; in the studies checked, an unresolved V gene accounts for under half of them, and the cause for the rest is not known. V and J calls plus clone size are reproduced from that table; the DNA served to infer D and trimming. Within this sample are about 150,000 clones, with around 10% of them counted one time only. The ten largest make up 1.8% of the sample.

V trim: 1 base; J trim: 7 bases; unmatched bases: 8. Sequences LNHNV (CDR1) and YYDKDF (CDR2) are obtained from the germline V gene (reference sequence). The CDR3 sequence holds 17 residues, the cysteine and phenylalanine included. Of all the DNA, just the CDR3 is kept, 51 bases in frame from base 1. The sample belongs to a study of cytomegalovirus exposure and HLA in healthy donors (dated by TCRdb to 2016 to 2017). At the level of the whole study: In an earlier analysis of fewer than 750 of the donors, 276 Gb of sequence data and approximately 120 million unique TCR beta sequences from 180 million or so T cells were reported. An early release covering 500 to 750 HLA-typed donors comprised 250 to 350 gigabases of sequencing data and tens of millions of unique TCR sequences. Among the roughly 400 genotyped donors, more than 70% belonged to the genetic ancestry cluster associated with self-reported Caucasian donors. The study aimed to test whether cataloging public T cell receptors could reveal signatures of past pathogen exposure. The study used immunosequencing to profile the T cell repertoires of approximately 690 subjects and linked those repertoires to cytomegalovirus serostatus. A separate validation cohort of 100 to 150 different subjects was used in addition to the roughly 700-subject first cohort. High-throughput TCR immunosequencing, statistical association of individual TCRs with disease status, and machine learning were combined to predict cytomegalovirus infection status. A later analysis re-analyzed previously published TCR beta repertoires from 666 donors and added high-resolution HLA genotyping to study TCR occurrence patterns. The later analysis used no new phenotypic data to find candidate immune exposures, relying instead on TCR beta sequences and their occurrence across donors. An earlier analysis of 500 to 750 of the donors applied high-throughput TCR beta sequencing to assess whether each TCR beta V gene segment acted as functional or pseudogenic. Donor age, sex, ethnicity and CMV serostatus were collected together with the repertoire data. A later genetic analysis used genome-wide SNP genotypes for about 65% of the roughly 670 donors, treating that subset as a discovery cohort. All discovery cohort repertoires had been generated on a single sequencing platform. Both class I and class II loci were covered by HLA typing, at four-digit resolution. Typing coverage differed by locus: A, B, C, DRB1 and DQB1 were typed in roughly 620-640 donors, DQA1 in around 500, DPA1 in some 570, and DPB1 in just under 490. A few DR-DQ haplotypes were treated as single units for association and clustering because of strong linkage in the cohort. Across about 380 genotyped donors of the cohort, an average of roughly 250,000 unique TCR beta nucleotide sequences per donor were sequenced, and approximately 19% of those sequences were non-productive. Paper-wide results and their limitations: A later analysis reported that several top co-occurrence clusters appeared linked to parvovirus B19, influenza, CMV and Epstein-Barr virus. While some public TCRs were present in many individuals, most TCR sequences turned up only very rarely across donors. An association between a missense DCLRE1C variant and V-gene and J-gene trimming of TCR beta chains was found in a later genetic analysis and replicated in an independent cohort. Linkage disequilibrium might explain the correlated functional status among segregating V segments, but an unknown experimental factor could not be excluded. When HLA alleles, especially DR and DQ, strongly co-occurred, attributing TCR associations to individual alleles was difficult. Only TCR beta chains were sequenced in this cohort, and the absence of alpha or paired-chain data limited detectable features. In a later analysis, more than 15,000 TCR beta sequences were associated with specific HLA alleles at a false discovery rate of 0.05. According to a later analysis, most CMV-associated TCR beta chains appeared to be HLA-restricted, and the HLA associations seemed to be driven largely by CMV exposure. Some IMGT-functional V segments, including TRBV6-2 and TRBV6-3, could not be told apart with the 87-base-pair reads, so those segments were excluded. In the study, about 150 TCR beta chains were listed as associated with cytomegalovirus. A further reported finding was that TCR beta sequences accurately predicted the HLA-A and HLA-B alleles for most subjects in the first cohort. In an earlier analysis of around 600 of the donors, most TCR beta V segments appeared in productive rearrangements about 87% or about 30% of the time, broadly matching IMGT annotations. Sequencing depth was assumed to be roughly uniform across donors in the presence/absence analyses, though that assumption may not hold. CMV serostatus was the only immune exposure information available for the cohort. In a later analysis, HLA-associated TCR beta chains were found to be more clonally expanded and to have lower generation probabilities than equally common non-associated chains. A cluster of highly shared sequence variants was judged likely to be a technical artifact of the sequencing pipeline. Because counts were too low, some 16 rarely observed V segments, including chromosome 9 orphons, were excluded from the earlier analysis of some 540 of the donors. The classifier was reported to diagnose cytomegalovirus status with high specificity and sensitivity in both the original and validation cohorts. A few of the identified cytomegalovirus-associated TCR beta chains were confirmed in vitro to be specific for cytomegalovirus antigens. The authors suggested that the approach could potentially be generalized to other disease states and immunological phenotypes. In a later genetic analysis, fewer N-insertions in productive TCRs were reported among donors in an Asian-associated ancestry cluster than the approximately 670-donor mean. HLA typing was unavailable for some donors at each locus, so association tests used only the typed subset. In a later analysis, TCR association rates were found to vary across HLA loci, with the most associated TCRs seen for DRB1 alleles and the fewest for HLA-C alleles.

Sequencing was carried out using PBMCs. The rearranged chain carries TRBV15 and TRBJ1-6; a stretch of 9 junction bases matches TRBD1. The clonotype was recovered from a man aged 45-60 years in good health and CMV-seronegative. This receptor has the CDR3 CATSRGPFGQGNSPLHF. The nucleotides are TGTGCCACCAGCAGAGGGCCCTTCGGACAGGGGAATTCACCCCTCCACTTT.